This is a list of T cell receptor beta chains from one sample in a study of shared clonotypes between healthy human individuals. The method was immunoSEQ multiplex PCR; TCRdb's version includes in-frame clones alone and lacks a portion of them. The sample lists 1.5 million to 2.5 million clones, just under 95% occurring once. Material for sequencing was naive CD8+ T cells sorted from blood. The receptors come from a man younger than 30 in good health. CDR3s include the opening cysteine and the closing phenylalanine or tryptophan. Fields, in order: clone size, J gene, CDR3 length, D gene, V gene, CDR3 DNA, CDR3 protein. A D gene is named only where the DNA matches it firmly. Expanded clones get a size class; other rows say once, few or many, or leave the size out.

>-|TRBJ2-7|14|-|TRBV5-6
TGTGCCAGCAGCTTGGCTGGGGCGTCCTACGAGCAGTACTTC
CASSLAGASYEQYF
>-|TRBJ2-7|15|TRBD1|TRBV9
TGTGCCAGCAGCGTAGCGGGGACAGGGGCCGACGAGCAGTACTTC
CASSVAGTGADEQYF
>-|TRBJ2-2|13|-|TRBV29-1
TGCAGCGTTAGACAGACAAACACCGGGGAGCTGTTTTTT
CSVRQTNTGELFF
>few|TRBJ1-2|14|-|TRBV15
TGTGCCACTCGGAGCAGGGGAGGGAACTATGGCTACACCTTC
CATRSRGGNYGYTF
>-|TRBJ2-7|14|-|TRBV7-9
TGTGCCAGCAGCTCACGCCAGAAATATTACGAGCAGTACTTC
CASSSRQKYYEQYF
>-|TRBJ2-7|13|-|TRBV29-1
TGCAGCGTTGCGCGGGGTCTCTCCTACGAGCAGTACTTC
CSVARGLSYEQYF
>once|TRBJ2-1|15|-|TRBV7-9
TGTGCCAGCAGCTTAGCGGAGGGGGCAGTTAATGAGCAGTTCTTC
CASSLAEGAVNEQFF
>-|TRBJ2-7|14|TRBD1|TRBV5-4
TGTGCCAGCAGCTTGGGGGACAGAAACTACGAGCAGTACTTC
CASSLGDRNYEQYF
>-|TRBJ2-7|12|-|TRBV30
TGTGCCTGGAGATCGGGGGCCTACGAGCAGTACTTC
CAWRSGAYEQYF
>-|TRBJ1-3|15|-|TRBV9
TGTGCCAGCAGCGGTCACAAGAGCTCTGGAAACACCATATATTTT
CASSGHKSSGNTIYF
>-|TRBJ2-7|15|TRBD1|TRBV27
TGTGCCAGCAGTTTAGGCAGGGGGACCTCCTACGAGCAGTACTTC
CASSLGRGTSYEQYF
>-|TRBJ2-7|16|-|TRBV6-5
TGTGCCAGCAGTTACGGGGCCGGGGCAGGGGTATACGAGCAGTACTTC
CASSYGAGAGVYEQYF
>-|TRBJ2-7|13|-|TRBV7-9
TGTGCCAGCACCGGGGACCCCTATCGGGAGCAGTACTTC
CASTGDPYREQYF
>-|TRBJ2-7|18|TRBD2|TRBV15
TGTGCCACCAGCAGAGACCCTTTTGATAGGGAGGGCACCTACGAGCAGTACTTC
CATSRDPFDREGTYEQYF
>-|TRBJ2-1|15|-|TRBV27
TGTGCCAGCAGTTTACGGAGCGGGTCTTACAATGAGCAGTTCTTC
CASSLRSGSYNEQFF
>-|TRBJ1-6|12|-|TRBV25-1
TGTGCCAGCAGTGTTGAGGGTTCACCCCTCCACTTT
CASSVEGSPLHF
>-|TRBJ2-1|13|-|TRBV4-1
TGCGCCAGCAGCCAAGATATGATTAATGAGCAGTTCTTC
CASSQDMINEQFF
>-|TRBJ2-1|12|-|TRBV7-3
TGTGCCAGCAACGAGGGGGGAAATGAGCAGTTCTTC
CASNEGGNEQFF
>-|TRBJ1-4|14|TRBD1|TRBV28
TGTGCCAGCAGTTCGGACAGGGGAGGTGAAAAACTGTTTTTT
CASSSDRGGEKLFF
>-|TRBJ1-2|16|-|TRBV4-3
TGCGCCAGCAGCCAAGATGCCCAGGCACGTAACTATGGCTACACCTTC
CASSQDAQARNYGYTF
>-|TRBJ2-1|16|-|TRBV7-9
TGTGCCAGCAGCCTCACCGGGACTGAGGGCTCCAATGAGCAGTTCTTC
CASSLTGTEGSNEQFF
>-|TRBJ1-2|13|-|TRBV5-4
TGTGCCAGCTCGACACAGGGTGGCTATGGCTACACCTTC
CASSTQGGYGYTF
>-|TRBJ2-3|17|TRBD1|TRBV6-4
TGTGCCAGCAGTGACGGACCGGGACAGGGGCTGTCAGATACGCAGTATTTT
CASSDGPGQGLSDTQYF
>-|TRBJ1-2|14|-|TRBV7-9
TGTGCCAGCAGCCTTCTACAGGAGAACTATGGCTACACCTTC
CASSLLQENYGYTF
>-|TRBJ1-6|15|TRBD1|TRBV9
TGTGCCAGCCGGGAGGGGACAGGGGCGAATTCACCCCTCCACTTT
CASREGTGANSPLHF
>-|TRBJ2-2|14|-|TRBV4-3
TGCGCCAGCAGCCATACCGGGAGTTCTGGGGAGCTGTTTTTT
CASSHTGSSGELFF
>-|TRBJ2-1|13|TRBD2|TRBV5-4
TGTGCCGGCTCACTAGCGGGAGCTGGTGAGCAGTTCTTC
CAGSLAGAGEQFF
>once|TRBJ2-7|15|TRBD2|TRBV4-1
TGCGCCAGCAGCCCCCAGCCCGGGGGGGGACTCGAGCAGTACTTC
CASSPQPGGGLEQYF
>-|TRBJ2-7|15|TRBD2|TRBV27
TGTGCCAGCAGTCCACTAGCGGGGGCCCCCTACGAGCAGTACTTC
CASSPLAGAPYEQYF
>once|TRBJ1-2|15|-|TRBV5-1
TGCGCCAGCAGCTTGGCCTATAATGGGGACTATGGCTACACCTTC
CASSLAYNGDYGYTF
>-|TRBJ2-2|19|TRBD2|TRBV4-3
TGCGCCAGCAGCCAAGATGGGCTAGCGGGAGCGGAGGTCCCCGGGGAGCTGTTTTTT
CASSQDGLAGAEVPGELFF
>-|TRBJ2-1|12|-|TRBV10-3
TGTGCCATGGGGACGACCCTCAATGAGCAGTTCTTC
CAMGTTLNEQFF
>once|TRBJ2-7|15|-|TRBV4-3
TGCGCCAGCAGCCAAGGGAGGGCGAAAAGCTACGAGCAGTACTTC
CASSQGRAKSYEQYF
>-|TRBJ1-4|14|-|TRBV4-3
TGCGCCAGCAGCGTGCAGGGAGGTAATGAAAAACTGTTTTTT
CASSVQGGNEKLFF
>-|TRBJ2-1|16|TRBD1|TRBV10-3
TGTGCCATCAGTGAGTCGAGGACAGGGATGGGGGATGAGCAGTTCTTC
CAISESRTGMGDEQFF
>-|TRBJ2-5|15|-|TRBV5-6
TGTGCCAGCAGCTGGGGGCCGGGAGTTCAAGAGACCCAGTACTTC
CASSWGPGVQETQYF
>-|TRBJ1-1|16|-|TRBV4-1
TGCGCCAGCAGCCAAGATACGGGGGGCCCCGGCACCGGAGCTTTCTTT
CASSQDTGGPGTGAFF
>-|TRBJ2-7|15|TRBD2|TRBV7-6
TGTGCCAGCAGCTTAGGTACTAGCGCCTCCTACGAGCAGTACTTC
CASSLGTSASYEQYF
>-|TRBJ2-2|15|-|TRBV7-9
TGTGCCAGCAGCCTACGGGACGGACTCACCGGGGAGCTGTTTTTT
CASSLRDGLTGELFF
>-|TRBJ1-2|13|-|TRBV5-1
TGCGCCAGCAGCTTATCCGGGATGAAAGGCTACACCTTC
CASSLSGMKGYTF
>-|TRBJ2-5|15|TRBD1|TRBV27
TGTGCCAGCAGTTTACCAGGGACAGTCCAAGAGACCCAGTACTTC
CASSLPGTVQETQYF
>-|TRBJ2-7|13|-|TRBV4-1
TGCGCCAGCAGCCCGGGACCAGGGAACGAGCAGTACTTC
CASSPGPGNEQYF
>-|TRBJ2-5|13|-|TRBV27
TGTGCCAGCAGTTTGTGGGGGGAAGAGACCCAGTACTTC
CASSLWGEETQYF
>-|TRBJ1-1|10|-|TRBV30
TGTGCCTGGTCTACCCTGACGGCTTTCTTT
CAWSTLTAFF
>once|TRBJ2-7|15|TRBD2|TRBV11-2
TGTGCCAGCAGCTTTGGACTAGCGGGGGGACACGAGCAGTACTTC
CASSFGLAGGHEQYF
>-|TRBJ1-1|15|-|TRBV7-9
TGTGCCAGCAGCATACAGGGCGGGCCGAACACTGAAGCTTTCTTT
CASSIQGGPNTEAFF
>-|TRBJ2-3|17|TRBD2|TRBV28
TGTGCCAGCAGTTTCACCCCTAGCGGGGGTGACACAGATACGCAGTATTTT
CASSFTPSGGDTDTQYF